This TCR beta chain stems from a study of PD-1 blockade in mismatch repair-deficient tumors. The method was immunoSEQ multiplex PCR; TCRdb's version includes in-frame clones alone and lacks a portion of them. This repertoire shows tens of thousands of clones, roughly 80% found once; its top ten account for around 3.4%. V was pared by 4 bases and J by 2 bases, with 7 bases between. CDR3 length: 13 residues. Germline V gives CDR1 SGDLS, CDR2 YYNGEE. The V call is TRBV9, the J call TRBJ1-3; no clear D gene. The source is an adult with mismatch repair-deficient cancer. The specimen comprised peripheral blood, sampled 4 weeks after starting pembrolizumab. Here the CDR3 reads CASSFRPGNTIYF. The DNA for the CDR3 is TGTGCCAGCAGCTTCAGACCTGGAAACACCATATATTTT.